This entry is about one T cell receptor beta chain. The antigen remains unidentified. The CDR3 spans 14 residues. Germline CDR1 reads SEHNR; CDR2 reads FQNEAQ (reference sequence). The record originates from a study of monozygotic twins with inflammatory bowel disease. Study observations and caveats: Clonotypes shared with others were fewer in IBD patients than in healthy twins, especially with disease activity.

Researchers used about 4,000 ng of total RNA for each TCR library. Making cDNA involved eight separate reactions per sample. Reprocessing the 5' RACE reads, TCRdb reports a single entry for every CDR3 protein and omits DNA. Its table records nearly 450,000 distinct CDR3 sequences. The V call is TRBV7-9, the J call TRBJ2-6; TCRdb names TRBD1, which stays unverified in the absence of DNA. The sequencing sample was made of blood. The clonotype was recovered from a human donor with ulcerative colitis or Crohn's disease, or a healthy co-twin of an affected twin (not recorded which). CDR3 amino acids: CASDRGLGANVLTF. Combining the CDR3 with reference TRBV7-9 and TRBJ2-6 gives the whole variable domain DTGVSQNPRHKITKRGQNVTFRCDPISEHNRLYWYRQTLGQGPEFLTYFQNEAQLEKSRLLSDRFSAERPKGSFSTLEIQRTEQGDSAMYLCASDRGLGANVLTFGAGSRLTVL.